This T cell receptor (beta chain) was observed in a study of blood T cell repertoires in COVID-19. Study as a whole: PBMCs, B-cell-depleted T cells, or T cells were the source of the cDNA or gDNA that made up the material.

Only in-frame clones appear in the TCRdb table, and some are missing; sequencing was by immunoSEQ multiplex PCR. The sample records approximately 220,000 clones, around 88% being singletons. The sample was peripheral blood. The source of this sequence is a woman aged 45-60 years with acute or convalescent COVID-19.

The CDR3 bases are TGTGCCAGCAGTTCAAGACGGGGTCAGAAAGAGACCCAGTACTTC. This gives the protein CASSSRRGQKETQYF. This chain connects TRBV28 to TRBJ2-5, with D possibly TRBD2 on 5 matching bases. The ends were cut back, 4 bases at V and 3 bases at J, with 15 bases in the middle. The CDR3 totals 15 residues. Germline V gene data show CDR1 as MDHEN and CDR2 as SYDVKM.